Relative to its sample, the clone carrying this T cell receptor beta chain is medium-sized. These data originate in a study of molecular identifiers for immune sequencing clone quantification. Via MiXCR, TCRdb re-called the PCR reads, giving one row per CDR3 protein. The table lists tens of thousands of distinct CDR3 sequences, under 20% of them singletons, with around 1.4% in the top ten. This CDR3 contains 14 residues. V was clipped by 4 bases and J by 2 bases; unmatched bases: 5. The germline V gene encodes CDR1 SQVTM and CDR2 ANQGSEA. What was sequenced was naive CD8+ T cells from blood, with Jurkat cell RNA spiked in. Subset given: FACS-sorted CD8+CD4-CCR7+CD45RA+ naive T cells. The TCR originated in a human donor in good health. Some libraries in this study had Jurkat cell RNA spiked in. The V gene is TRBV29-1, the J gene TRBJ2-3, with TRBD2 identical over 8 bases. Written as DNA, the CDR3 is TGCAGCGTTGGCGGCGGGAGGCCCACAGATACGCAGTATTTT. Translation: CSVGGGRPTDTQYF.